The present TCR beta chain was sequenced within a study of early T cells in non-severe SARS-CoV-2 infection. Overall study: The sequenced material was bulk RNA from unsorted whole blood, and its chains were unpaired.

TCRdb used MiXCR to reprocess the 5' RACE reads, holding one entry per CDR3 protein. The table shows around 82,000 distinct CDR3 sequences, with 9.5% to 15% occurring only once. Trimming removed 1 base at V and 9 bases at J, with 15 bases between. CDR1 is SQVTM and CDR2 is ANQGSEA in the germline V gene. There are 14 residues in the CDR3. The sequenced sample was whole blood. This rearrangement joins TRBV29-1 to TRBJ1-4, with a possible D match to TRBD1 (5 bases). This clonotype originated in an adult who was a healthcare worker with PCR-confirmed SARS-CoV-2 infection or an uninfected control (not recorded which). CDR3 sequence reads: CSVEVWGPGQKLFF. As DNA, the CDR3 is TGCAGCGTTGAAGTGTGGGGACCGGGTCAAAAACTGTTTTTT.